This is a list of T cell receptor beta chains from one sample in a study of T cells in Graves' hyperthyroidism and ophthalmopathy. MiXCR, applied by TCRdb to the multiplex PCR reads, yields one record per CDR3 protein. The sample shows about 500,000 distinct CDR3 sequences, around an eighth of them seen only once. The sample was blood. The receptors come from a woman between 18 and 30 years old with Graves' hyperthyroidism. CDR3s include the opening cysteine and the closing phenylalanine or tryptophan. D genes are given only for firm matches. Only part of the rows carry a size: once, few, many, or a class if the clone is expanded.

J: TRBJ2-6; D: -; V: TRBV9; size: -; DNA: TGTGCCAGCAGTACCGGGGCCAACGTCCTGACTTTC; CDR3: CASSTGANVLTF
J: TRBJ2-2; D: -; V: TRBV20-1; size: many; DNA: TGCAGTGCCAGTAGCCGTCAGCGATCGGGCGGGGAGCTGTTTTTT; CDR3: CSASSRQRSGGELFF
J: TRBJ1-2; D: -; V: TRBV28; size: many; DNA: TGTGCCAGCAGTAAGGACGCTCCCTATGGCTACACCTTC; CDR3: CASSKDAPYGYTF
J: TRBJ2-1; D: -; V: TRBV3-1; size: many; DNA: TGTGCCAGCAGCCAAGAGGGGGCGCGACCGGAGTTCTTC; CDR3: CASSQEGARPEFF
J: TRBJ2-1; D: TRBD2; V: TRBV29-1; size: -; DNA: TGCAGCGTTGAAGATTTAGGCGGGGGGGCAGGAAACAATGAGCAGTTCTTC; CDR3: CSVEDLGGGAGNNEQFF
J: TRBJ2-1; D: TRBD2; V: TRBV10-3; size: many; DNA: TGTGCCATCAGCCCCCTAGCGGGACCGTACAATGAGCAGTTCTTC; CDR3: CAISPLAGPYNEQFF
J: TRBJ2-5; D: -; V: TRBV5-1; size: few; DNA: TGCGCCAGCAACTTGAAGGTCAGTCAACTCGTCCAGTACTTC; CDR3: CASNLKVSQLVQYF
J: TRBJ2-7; D: TRBD1; V: TRBV10-3; size: -; DNA: TGTGCCATCAGGGGACAGGACCCTGCATGGCAGTACTTC; CDR3: CAIRGQDPAWQYF
J: TRBJ2-3; D: TRBD2; V: TRBV15; size: many; DNA: TGTGCCACCAGCAGAGGGACTAGCGAAACAGATACGCAGTATTTT; CDR3: CATSRGTSETDTQYF
J: TRBJ2-2; D: TRBD2; V: TRBV20-1; size: few; DNA: TGCAGTGCTAGAGAAAGTGGGGGGGTGTACACCGGGGAGCTGTTTTTT; CDR3: CSARESGGVYTGELFF
J: TRBJ1-2; D: -; V: TRBV12-3/TRBV12-4; size: many; DNA: TGTGCCAGCAGTCCCGGACAGAACTATGGCTACACCTTC; CDR3: CASSPGQNYGYTF
J: TRBJ1-5; D: -; V: TRBV27; size: many; DNA: TGTGCCAGCAGTTTAACCTCGGACGTACGCAATCAGCCCCAGCATTTT; CDR3: CASSLTSDVRNQPQHF
J: TRBJ1-1; D: -; V: TRBV10-1; size: -; DNA: TGCGCCAGCAGTGAGTCCTACGCCACAGGGAACACTGAAGCTTTCTTT; CDR3: CASSESYATGNTEAFF
J: TRBJ1-1; D: -; V: TRBV27; size: many; DNA: TGTGCCAGCAGTTTATCGGGGGCGCTGGGAACTGAAGCTTTCTTT; CDR3: CASSLSGALGTEAFF
J: TRBJ2-1; D: -; V: TRBV11-2; size: -; DNA: TGTGCCAGCAGCCGAACCGGGACAGCGGGAAATGAGCAGTTCTTC; CDR3: CASSRTGTAGNEQFF
J: TRBJ2-1; D: TRBD2; V: TRBV6-1; size: few; DNA: TGTGCCAGCAGCCTCCTCCTAGCGGGAGGGAGGGATGAGCAGTTCTTC; CDR3: CASSLLLAGGRDEQFF
J: TRBJ2-7; D: TRBD1; V: TRBV9; size: -; DNA: TGTGCCAGCAGCGTAGGAGGGGGACAGGGGCCCCACGAGCAGTACTTC; CDR3: CASSVGGGQGPHEQYF
J: TRBJ2-2; D: TRBD1; V: TRBV13; size: -; DNA: TGTGCCAGCAGCTCCGAGACAGGGGGAAAGACCGGGGAGCTGTTTTTT; CDR3: CASSSETGGKTGELFF
J: TRBJ2-1; D: -; V: TRBV4-1; size: -; DNA: TGCGCCAGCAGGAGGACTGGCGGGATCGACAATGAGCAGTTCTTC; CDR3: CASRRTGGIDNEQFF
J: TRBJ2-7; D: TRBD2; V: TRBV12-3/TRBV12-4; size: -; DNA: TGTGCCAGCAGCCCGGGACTAGCGGGCAATAGAGGCGAGCAGTACTTC; CDR3: CASSPGLAGNRGEQYF
J: TRBJ2-5; D: TRBD2; V: TRBV2; size: many; DNA: TGTGCCAGCCTGGGACTAGCGGGAGGGGGACAAGAGACCCAGTACTTC; CDR3: CASLGLAGGGQETQYF
J: TRBJ2-7; D: -; V: TRBV6-1; size: many; DNA: TGTGCCAGCAGTTACGGACCGAACTACGCCTACGAGCAGTACTTC; CDR3: CASSYGPNYAYEQYF
J: TRBJ1-2; D: -; V: TRBV11-2; size: many; DNA: TGTGCCAGCAGCTCCTTAATCAAAGGGGATCTAAACTATGGCTACACCTTC; CDR3: CASSSLIKGDLNYGYTF
J: TRBJ1-1; D: -; V: TRBV10-3; size: many; DNA: TGTGCCATCAGTGTTAAGGAGCTGGAGAACACTGAAGCTTTCTTT; CDR3: CAISVKELENTEAFF
J: TRBJ1-1; D: -; V: TRBV7-2; size: many; DNA: TGTGCCAGCAGCTTGTTCGAAGGGACTGAAGCTTTCTTT; CDR3: CASSLFEGTEAFF
J: TRBJ2-1; D: TRBD1; V: TRBV9; size: many; DNA: TGTGCCAGCAGCGTAGCGACATCGACAGGGATAACCTCCTACAATGAGCAGTTCTTC; CDR3: CASSVATSTGITSYNEQFF
J: TRBJ1-1; D: -; V: TRBV7-9; size: few; DNA: TGTGCCAGCAGCCGGATTCCCAGGCCGGGACGGCCGTCCCGAGCTTTCTTT; CDR3: CASSRIPRPGRPSRAFF
J: TRBJ1-2; D: -; V: TRBV7-9; size: few; DNA: TGTGCCAGCAGCTTAGTAGGGAGCGCCCGCTATGGCTACACCTTC; CDR3: CASSLVGSARYGYTF
J: TRBJ1-5; D: -; V: TRBV29-1; size: many; DNA: TGCAGCGTTGAAGAGGAGGGGGGCTTAGGGCAGCCCCAGCATTTT; CDR3: CSVEEEGGLGQPQHF
J: TRBJ2-7; D: -; V: TRBV2; size: many; DNA: TGTGCCAGCGGTCCCAGTGGCCGTAGGGAGCAGTACTTC; CDR3: CASGPSGRREQYF
J: TRBJ2-7; D: TRBD2; V: TRBV2; size: once; DNA: TGTGCCAGACCTAGCGGGACCTACGAGCAGTACTTC; CDR3: CARPSGTYEQYF
J: TRBJ2-6; D: TRBD1; V: TRBV15; size: many; DNA: TGTGCCACCAGCGTCCCGGGACAGATCTCTGGGGCCAACGTCCTGACTTTC; CDR3: CATSVPGQISGANVLTF
J: TRBJ1-2; D: TRBD1; V: TRBV30; size: many; DNA: TGTGCCTGGACGCCCGGGACAGGGGCGAGGGGCTACACCTTC; CDR3: CAWTPGTGARGYTF
J: TRBJ2-7; D: -; V: TRBV30; size: -; DNA: TGTGCCTGGAGACTTGCGGCGATAGGTACAGGCGAGCAGTACTTC; CDR3: CAWRLAAIGTGEQYF
J: TRBJ2-5; D: -; V: TRBV29-1; size: -; DNA: TGCAGCGTTGATCCGGGCTTGACCCAGTACTTC; CDR3: CSVDPGLTQYF
J: TRBJ2-1; D: TRBD1; V: TRBV20-1; size: many; DNA: TGCAGTGCCACTACAGGGGCTGAGCAGTTCTTC; CDR3: CSATTGAEQFF
J: TRBJ2-2; D: TRBD2; V: TRBV5-5; size: -; DNA: TGTGCCAGCTGTAATGTCCTAGCGGTCACCGGGGAGCTGTTTTTT; CDR3: CASCNVLAVTGELFF
J: TRBJ1-3; D: -; V: TRBV27; size: few; DNA: TGTGCCAGCAGACTGGACCAGAGCTCTGGAAACACCATATATTTT; CDR3: CASRLDQSSGNTIYF
J: TRBJ2-3; D: -; V: TRBV5-1; size: medium-sized; DNA: TGCGCCAGCAGCGCGGGACAGACCACAGATACGCAGTATTTT; CDR3: CASSAGQTTDTQYF
J: TRBJ2-2; D: -; V: TRBV11-1; size: many; DNA: TGTGCCAGCAGCTTAGGCTGGGCCACCGGGGAGCTGTTTTTT; CDR3: CASSLGWATGELFF
J: TRBJ1-6; D: -; V: TRBV12-3/TRBV12-4; size: -; DNA: TGTGCCAGCAGCCGCGCCTCGCTTTCACCCCTCCACTTT; CDR3: CASSRASLSPLHF
J: TRBJ2-1; D: TRBD1; V: TRBV19; size: few; DNA: TGTGCCAGCGGCCTGGACAGGGGATGGAATGAGCAGTTCTTC; CDR3: CASGLDRGWNEQFF
J: TRBJ2-1; D: -; V: TRBV6-5; size: -; DNA: TGTGCCAGCAGTTACAACGGGCTAGCTAGCTCCTACAATGAGCAGTTCTTC; CDR3: CASSYNGLASSYNEQFF
J: TRBJ2-2; D: -; V: TRBV5-6; size: -; DNA: TGTGCCAGCAGCTGGGAGAACGGGGAGCTGTTTTTT; CDR3: CASSWENGELFF
J: TRBJ2-2; D: TRBD2; V: TRBV11-3; size: few; DNA: TGTGCCAGCGCTAGCGGGAGGAACACCGGGGAGCTGTTTTTT; CDR3: CASASGRNTGELFF
J: TRBJ1-5; D: -; V: TRBV4-2; size: few; DNA: TGTGCCAGCAGCCAAGATTATGGGGGAAATCAGCCCCAGCATTTT; CDR3: CASSQDYGGNQPQHF
J: TRBJ1-1; D: -; V: TRBV19; size: many; DNA: TGTGCCAGTAGTTCCGTAGGGGTTGGCACTGAAGCTTTCTTT; CDR3: CASSSVGVGTEAFF
J: TRBJ2-7; D: -; V: TRBV19; size: -; DNA: TGTGCCAGTAGTCCGGGTACCCACCTCTCCTACGAGCAGTACTTC; CDR3: CASSPGTHLSYEQYF